These 21 T cell receptor beta chains were sequenced from one sample in a study of T cell responses to AZD1222 COVID-19 vaccine. Clones were read by immunoSEQ multiplex PCR, and TCRdb kept only the in-frame ones, dropping some. The table includes 110,000 to 150,000 clones, roughly 88% detected once. The sample was peripheral blood, taken on day 0 of AZD1222 vaccination. These TCRs come from an adult in good health.

V gene TRBV5-1 combines with J gene TRBJ2-7; 11 positions agree with TRBD2. The CDR3 totals 16 residues. CDR1 and CDR2 (germline): SGHRS, YFSETQ. J lost 4 bases, V lost 0 bases, and 6 bases had no gene match. CDR3 sequence reads: CASSLALAGGGYEQYF. The CDR3 coding sequence is TGCGCCAGCAGCTTGGCGCTAGCGGGAGGAGGTTACGAGCAGTACTTC.

The V gene is TRBV2, the J gene TRBJ1-6; D is unclear. CDR1 and CDR2 (germline): SNHLY, FYNNEI. CDR3 size: 12 residues. The V and J ends lost 6 bases and 5 bases respectively, with 5 bases between them. This CDR3 reads CASRVNNSPLHF. DNA of the CDR3: TGTGCCAGCAGGGTGAATAATTCACCCCTCCACTTT.

Of note for this clone: The junction differs from germline at one of its ends, possibly a read error. The CDR3 is CASRLITQGSSAETQYF. CDR3 nucleotides: TGCGCCAGCCGCTTAATCACACAGGGGAGTAGTGCGGAGACCCAGTACTTC. The chain carries TRBV5-1 and TRBJ2-5, with TRBD1 matching 7 bases. This CDR3 spans 17 amino acids. Germline-derived CDR1 and CDR2 are SGHRS and YFSETQ.

The count of this clone is one. V usage is TRBV6-5 and J usage is TRBJ1-5; no definite D call. Germline V lookup: CDR1 MNHEY, CDR2 SVGAGI. V lost 7 bases and J lost 5, with 18 bases in between. The CDR3 consists of 15 residues. The CDR3 sequence: CASINTRRADQPQHF. The DNA of the CDR3 is TGTGCCAGCATTAACACCAGGAGGGCAGATCAGCCCCAGCATTTT.

CDR3 in amino acids: CASSRSQAEVTEAFF. In nucleotides, the CDR3 is TGTGCCAGCAGCCGAAGTCAGGCTGAAGTGACTGAAGCTTTCTTT. This chain uses TRBV7-6 with TRBJ1-1, with D unresolved. V shed 5 bases and J shed 5 bases, with 18 bases lying between them. CDR1 SGHVS and CDR2 FNYEAQ come from the germline V gene. The CDR3 has 15 residues.

The rearrangement uses TRBV4-1 and TRBJ2-7; a weak D match, TRBD2 (5 bases). Germline V CDR1 and CDR2: MGHRA, YSYEKL. The CDR3 contains 15 residues. V was clipped by 0 bases and J by 2 bases, with 11 bases between them. CDR3 nucleotides: TGCGCCAGCAGCCAAGAGCCCGTGAGGGCCTACGAGCAGTACTTC. As protein: CASSQEPVRAYEQYF.

This clone was counted only a few times. This CDR3 is CASSWGSGRGDEQYF. Written as DNA, the CDR3 is TGTGCCAGCAGTTGGGGAAGCGGGAGGGGAGACGAGCAGTACTTC. The V call is TRBV6-5, the J call TRBJ2-7; 10 bases are a match to TRBD2. Trimming took 4 bases from V and 5 from J; bases not matched to a gene: 8. The CDR3 runs to 15 residues. CDR1 and CDR2 (germline): MNHEY, SVGAGI.

This clone was detected a few times. This sequence joins TRBV7-9 and TRBJ2-5; no clear D gene. V lost 5 bases to trimming and J lost 2 bases, with 24 bases between them. The CDR3 contains 18 residues. In germline, CDR1 is SEHNR, CDR2 FQNEAQ (reference sequence). This CDR3 is CASSRLTSFKIIQETQYF. In DNA form, the CDR3 reads TGTGCCAGCAGCCGTCTTACGTCGTTCAAAATCATACAAGAGACCCAGTACTTC.

Remarks on this clone: Other DNA sequences in the same sample also yield this CDR3. The chain carries TRBV5-1 and TRBJ2-3, with no clear D. The CDR3 extends over 12 amino acids. V was shortened by 1 base and J by 3 bases, with 3 bases between the two germline ends. Per the germline V gene, CDR1 is SGHRS and CDR2 is YFSETQ. CDR3: CASSLSTDTQYF. The CDR3 nucleotides read TGCGCCAGCAGCTTGTCGACAGATACGCAGTATTTT.

The chain employs TRBV5-1 and TRBJ2-1, with 11 bases identical to TRBD2. The CDR3 loop spans 16 amino acids. Per germline, CDR1 SGHRS and CDR2 YFSETQ. The V gene end was trimmed by 3 bases and the J gene end by 5 bases; junction bases not matched to a gene: 7. In nucleotides, the CDR3 is TGCGCCAGCAGCTCGAGGACTAGCGGGTACGACAATGAGCAGTTCTTC. This sequence encodes CASSSRTSGYDNEQFF.

This chain connects TRBV7-7 to TRBJ1-6, with TRBD1 as a possible D gene (6 bases). CDR3 length: 17 amino acids. From germline, CDR1 is SSHAT and CDR2 FNYEAQ (reference sequence). V was cut by 7 bases and J by 3 bases, with 19 bases left in between. The CDR3: CASNNRGGVYYNSPLHF. The CDR3 DNA follows: TGTGCCAGCAACAATCGAGGGGGGGTTTACTATAATTCACCCCTCCACTTT.

This CDR3 reads CASSPQGQYSEAFF. The CDR3, as DNA: TGTGCCAGCAGCCCTCAAGGGCAGTATTCTGAAGCTTTCTTT. V usage is TRBV9 and J usage is TRBJ1-1; no firm D call. This CDR3 contains 14 residues. Per the germline V gene, CDR1 is SGDLS and CDR2 is YYNGEE. V dropped 4 bases and J dropped 6 bases, with 16 bases sitting between them.

The chain employs TRBV7-9 and TRBJ1-1; a weak D match, TRBD1 (5 bases). V was pared by 5 bases and J by 0 bases, with 10 bases between. In germline, CDR1 is SEHNR, CDR2 FQNEAQ (reference sequence). The CDR3 is made up of 14 amino acids. The DNA for the CDR3 is TGTGCCAGCAGCACGACAGTAATGAACACTGAAGCTTTCTTT. Translating gives CASSTTVMNTEAFF.

The chain is built from TRBV7-2 and TRBJ1-3; 7 bases match TRBD1. The CDR3 has 16 residues. CDR1 is SGHTA and CDR2 is FQGNSA in the germline V gene. J lost 0 bases, V lost 4 bases, and 6 bases had no gene match. The chain's CDR3 is CASSSGTASSGNTIYF. The CDR3 coding sequence is TGTGCCAGCAGCTCCGGGACAGCTTCCTCTGGAAACACCATATATTTT. The entire variable domain, with the rest obtained from reference TRBV7-2 and TRBJ1-3, is as follows: GAGVSQSPSNKVTEKGKDVELRCDPISGHTALYWYRQSLGQGLEFLIYFQGNSAPDKSGLPSDRFSAERTGGSVSTLTIQRTQQEDSAVYLCASSSGTASSGNTIYFGEGSWLTVV.

This rearrangement joins TRBV7-8 to TRBJ2-5; D might be TRBD1 or TRBD2, each matching 5 bases. The CDR3 runs to 15 residues. CDR1 and CDR2 from the germline V gene are SGHVS and FQNEAQ. V was shortened by 5 bases and J by 0 bases, with 13 bases between the two germline ends. CDR3 region: CASSDGGSYQETQYF. CDR3 sequence (DNA): TGTGCCAGCAGCGATGGGGGTTCGTACCAAGAGACCCAGTACTTC.

The rearrangement links TRBV5-1 to TRBJ2-1; no firm D call. The CDR3 runs 17 residues. Germline values: CDR1 SGHRS, CDR2 YFSETQ. Trimming took 0 bases from V and 0 from J, leaving 13 bases between them. For the CDR3, the DNA is TGCGCCAGCAGCTTGGAGGGCGGTTTCAGCTCCTACAATGAGCAGTTCTTC. Protein product: CASSLEGGFSSYNEQFF.

V and J are TRBV29-1 and TRBJ1-1, with a tentative D call TRBD1 (5 bases). With 7 bases removed from V and 4 bases from J, the gap between germline ends came to 13 bases. This CDR3 has 12 residues. Germline CDR1 and CDR2: SQVTM and ANQGSEA. The CDR3 here is CSGVGAGTEAFF. Here the CDR3 DNA reads TGCAGCGGGGTCGGGGCTGGCACTGAAGCTTTCTTT.

This CDR3 reads CASSSRVRGVQPQHF. CDR3 DNA sequence: TGTGCCAGCAGCTCCCGAGTGAGAGGGGTTCAGCCCCAGCATTTT. The chain is built from TRBV6-2 or TRBV6-3 and TRBJ1-5; weak D call: TRBD1 (5 bases). This CDR3 region has 15 residues. CDR1 and CDR2 (germline): MNHEY, SVGEGT. Trimming removed 6 bases from V and 6 bases from J, with 18 bases in between.

The J gene is TRBJ2-7, the V gene TRBV2; either TRBD1 or TRBD2 may supply D (6 bases each). CDR1 is SNHLY and CDR2 is FYNNEI in the germline V gene. The ends were cut back, 3 bases at V and 5 bases at J, with 11 bases in the middle. There are 13 residues in the CDR3. The CDR3 loop reads CASSDGGVDEQYF. DNA for the CDR3: TGTGCCAGCAGTGACGGGGGCGTCGACGAGCAGTACTTC. Complete variable domain (other parts from reference TRBV2 and TRBJ2-7): EPEVTQTPSHQVTQMGQEVILRCVPISNHLYFYWYRQILGQKVEFLVSFYNNEISEKSEIFDDQFSVERPDGSNFTLKIRSTKLEDSAMYFCASSDGGVDEQYFGPGTRLTVT.

CDR3 in amino acids: CASTPGSRVRETQYF. CDR3 sequence (DNA): TGTGCCAGCACCCCGGGATCGAGGGTTCGGGAGACCCAGTACTTC. The V and J genes are TRBV6-2 or TRBV6-3 and TRBJ2-5; possible D gene TRBD2, 5 bases. Trimming shortened V by 7 bases and J by 5 bases, and 20 bases separated the two germline ends. Per germline, CDR1 MNHEY and CDR2 SVGEGT. The CDR3 is 15 amino acids.

The chain joins TRBV4-2 to TRBJ1-1; D is perhaps TRBD1 (6 bases). CDR3 length: 12 residues. Looked up from germline, CDR1 is LGHNA and CDR2 is YNFKEQ. With 7 bases removed from V and 5 bases from J, the gap between germline ends came to 11 bases. The CDR3 coding sequence is TGTGCCAGCATGGGGGCGCGGACTGAAGCTTTCTTT. Residues: CASMGARTEAFF.